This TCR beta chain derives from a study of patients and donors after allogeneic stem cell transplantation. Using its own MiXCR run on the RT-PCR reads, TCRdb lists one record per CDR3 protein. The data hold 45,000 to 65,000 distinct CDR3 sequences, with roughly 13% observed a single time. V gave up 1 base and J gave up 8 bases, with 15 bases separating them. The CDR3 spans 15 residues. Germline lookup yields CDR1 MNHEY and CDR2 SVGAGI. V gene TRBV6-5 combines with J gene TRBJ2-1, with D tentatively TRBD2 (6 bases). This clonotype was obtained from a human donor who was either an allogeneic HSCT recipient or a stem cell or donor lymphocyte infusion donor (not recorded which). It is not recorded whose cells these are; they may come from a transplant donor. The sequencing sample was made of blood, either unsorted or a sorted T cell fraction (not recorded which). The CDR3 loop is CASSYWGGTAYEQFF. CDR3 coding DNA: TGTGCCAGCAGTTACTGGGGCGGGACCGCGTATGAGCAGTTCTTC.